This entry features one T cell receptor (beta chain) sequence. This sample includes further DNA sequences coding for the same CDR3. This specimen comes from a study of cytomegalovirus exposure and HLA in healthy donors. Primers: 60 Vbeta forward and 13 Jbeta reverse. Using immunoSEQ multiplex PCR, the repertoire was profiled, and TCRdb retains in-frame clones only, with some absent. The sample has 100,000 to 150,000 clones; about 81% are singletons. V was clipped by 3 bases and J by 3 bases, with 5 bases between them. Germline lookup yields CDR1 SGHAT and CDR2 FQNNGV. The length of the CDR3 is 12 residues.

The TCR comes from a woman aged 25 to 39 in good health and CMV-seronegative. The sample comprised PBMCs. This sequence joins TRBV11-2 and TRBJ1-2; D not resolved. CDR3 sequence (DNA): TGTGCCAGCAGCTTGGCAGACTATGGCTACACCTTC. It specifies CASSLADYGYTF.